What follows describes a single T cell receptor beta chain. Its antigen is not known. Trimming stripped 6 bases from V and 4 bases from J, with 7 bases between. CDR1 MNHNY and CDR2 SVGAGI come from the germline V gene (reference sequence). This CDR3 spans 12 amino acids. This entry belongs to a study of T cell responses to AZD1222 COVID-19 vaccine. Here immunoSEQ multiplex PCR was the method, and the copy in TCRdb shows in-frame clones only, minus some. The sample contains approximately 180,000 clones, around 89% of which appear only once. Whole-study findings and limits: Scientists sampled the repertoires only once the peak T cell response had passed.

V and J are TRBV6-6 and TRBJ1-5; D not certain. This sample comprised peripheral blood, obtained on day 0 of AZD1222 vaccination. The source of this sequence is an adult in good health. The CDR3 here is CASSARNQPQHF. CDR3 nucleotide sequence: TGTGCCAGCAGCGCACGTAATCAGCCCCAGCATTTT.